These 17 T cell receptor beta chains were sequenced from one sample in a study of blood T cell repertoires in COVID-19. The repertoire was sequenced with immunoSEQ multiplex PCR; TCRdb's copy has only in-frame clones and lacks some. This repertoire shows 9,000 to 13,000 clones, approximately 79% found once; its top ten account for 7.7%. Sample: peripheral blood. Receptors originate from a man between 65 and 85 years old with active COVID-19.

The rearrangement links TRBV18 to TRBJ2-7; D perhaps matches TRBD1 (6 bases). CDR1 and CDR2 (germline): KGHSH, LQKENI. V lost 5 bases, J lost 4 bases, and 9 bases lay in between. The CDR3 runs 12 residues. The CDR3 here is CASSARGYEQYF. The CDR3 nucleotides read TGTGCCAGCTCAGCCAGGGGTTACGAGCAGTACTTC.

The genes are TRBV28 and TRBJ1-2; D unclear. The CDR3 sequence is 16 residues long. The V gene's germline CDR1 is MDHEN and CDR2 SYDVKM. The V end lost 3 bases, the J end lost 2 bases, and 16 bases lay between the germline ends. CDR3 amino acids: CASSFGQATGNYGYTF. The CDR3 DNA sequence: TGTGCCAGCAGTTTTGGGCAGGCCACGGGAAACTATGGCTACACCTTC.

This clone was picked up a small number of times. V usage is TRBV10-1 and J usage is TRBJ2-1; 8 bases are shared with TRBD2. The germline CDR1 and CDR2 sequences are WNHNN and SYGVQD (reference sequence). The V segment lost 0 bases and the J segment 9 bases; nucleotides outside the gene matches: 13. This CDR3 spans 17 amino acids. The CDR3 loop is CASSESTGTRPRGEQFF. The CDR3 DNA follows: TGCGCCAGCAGTGAGTCGACGGGGACTAGACCCCGTGGTGAGCAGTTCTTC.

The J gene is TRBJ2-2, the V gene TRBV9; 11 bases agree with TRBD2. In germline, CDR1 is SGDLS, CDR2 YYNGEE. V lost 3 bases, J lost 0 bases, and 10 bases stayed unmatched. This CDR3 has 19 amino acids. CDR3 sequence: CASSAPLASGGTNTGELFF. The CDR3 nucleotides are TGTGCCAGCAGCGCCCCATTGGCTAGCGGGGGGACGAACACCGGGGAGCTGTTTTTT.

This clone was recorded only once. The CDR3 is CASSPADRLLDYGYTF. CDR3 coding DNA: TGTGCCAGCTCCCCAGCCGACAGGCTACTTGACTATGGCTACACCTTC. The genes are TRBV18 and TRBJ1-2, with D tentatively TRBD1 (6 bases). There are 16 residues in the CDR3. The germline V and J ends were trimmed by 6 bases and 3 bases, with 20 bases remaining between them. CDR1 is KGHSH and CDR2 is LQKENI in the germline V gene.

The chain couples TRBV7-2 to TRBJ2-1, with TRBD2 as a possible D gene (6 bases). CDR1 is SGHTA and CDR2 is FQGNSA in the germline V gene. Between the trimmed V and J ends, which lost 3 bases and 9 bases, there was a span of 18 bases. There are 15 residues in the CDR3. CDR3 protein: CASSFLMVGRGEQFF. CDR3 in DNA: TGTGCCAGCAGCTTTTTGATGGTTGGGCGGGGTGAGCAGTTCTTC.

The CDR3 reads CASSPTTGGYGYTF. The CDR3 DNA is TGTGCCAGCAGCCCGACGACAGGGGGCTATGGCTACACCTTC. The chain carries TRBV3-1 (or the pseudogene TRBV3-2) and TRBJ1-2; TRBD1 agrees at 9 bases. The CDR3 loop spans 14 amino acids. After removal of 4 bases from V and 4 bases from J, the junction contained 4 bases not matched to a gene. CDR1 and CDR2 (germline): LGHDT, YNNKEL (reference sequence).

The chain uses TRBV9 and TRBJ1-4; D gene unclear. The CDR3 loop spans 17 amino acids. V lost 1 base to trimming and J lost 8 bases, with 21 bases between them. Germline loops: CDR1 SGDLS, CDR2 YYNGEE. CDR3 DNA sequence: TGTGCCAGCAGCGTACCTAGGTCCAGTCGAGGGTGGGAAAAACTGTTTTTT. Translated: CASSVPRSSRGWEKLFF.

The J gene is TRBJ1-5, the V gene TRBV30, with a tentative D call TRBD1 (6 bases). Germline V gene lookup returns CDR1 GTSNPN and CDR2 SVGIG (reference sequence). This CDR3 comprises 15 residues. V shed 1 base and J shed 4 bases, with 14 bases lying between them. This chain's CDR3 is CAWSGGGGRNQPQHF. CDR3 DNA: TGTGCCTGGAGTGGGGGAGGGGGGAGGAATCAGCCCCAGCATTTT.

The CDR3 reads CASSLGGGALNEQFF. CDR3 nucleotides: TGTGCCAGCAGCTTGGGTGGCGGGGCCCTAAATGAGCAGTTCTTC. The chain couples TRBV5-6 to TRBJ2-1; D possibly corresponds to TRBD2 (6 bases). Deletions cut 0 bases from V and 7 bases from J, with 14 bases between. CDR1 is SGHDT and CDR2 is YYEEEE in the germline V gene. The CDR3 is made up of 15 amino acids.

The chain couples TRBV5-5 to TRBJ1-2; the D gene is possibly TRBD1 (6 bases). CDR1 is SGHKS and CDR2 is YYEKEE in the germline V gene (reference sequence). The CDR3 consists of 16 residues. The V gene lost 3 bases and the J gene lost 4 bases, with 19 bases spanning the gap. Here the CDR3 reads CASSYRSGGASYGYTF. CDR3 DNA: TGTGCCAGCAGCTACAGGAGTGGGGGCGCAAGCTATGGCTACACCTTC.

This clone was seen only once. V usage is TRBV6-5 and J usage is TRBJ2-1; 10 bases agree with TRBD2. CDR3 length equals 15 residues. V trimming: 6 bases; J trimming: 5 bases; junction bases outside the gene matches: 7. CDR1 is MNHEY, CDR2 SVGAGI, per germline. The chain's CDR3 is CASSRSGGGHNEQFF. CDR3 DNA sequence: TGTGCCAGCAGCAGAAGCGGGGGGGGACACAATGAGCAGTTCTTC.

V usage is TRBV18 and J usage is TRBJ2-5; no firm D call. This CDR3 has 13 residues. V dropped 3 bases and J dropped 4 bases, with 9 bases sitting between them. Germline CDR1 reads KGHSH; CDR2 reads LQKENI. Written as DNA, the CDR3 is TGTGCCAGCTCACCGCAGGTGGGAGAGACCCAGTACTTC. Translation gives CASSPQVGETQYF.

The chain couples TRBV6-5 to TRBJ2-7; D is ambiguous. Per the germline V gene, CDR1 is MNHEY and CDR2 is SVGAGI. The CDR3 extends over 11 amino acids. Trimming removed 4 bases at V and 3 bases at J, with 4 bases between. The CDR3 sequence is CASSSNYEQYF. The CDR3 coding sequence is TGTGCCAGCAGTTCCAACTACGAGCAGTACTTC.

The chain couples TRBV19 to TRBJ1-5, with 10 bases that match TRBD1. The CDR3 sequence is 15 residues long. Germline CDR1 is LNHDA and CDR2 is SQIVND (reference sequence). Germline trimming cut 4 bases from V and 11 bases from J; bases unmatched to any gene: 11. CDR3 nucleotide sequence: TGTGCCAGTAGTACCGAGACAGGGGGCTGGTCGACCCAGCATTTT. Translation gives CASSTETGGWSTQHF.

This clone was observed a few times. The DNA for the CDR3 is TGTGCCTGGCAGGGGAGTGCTTGGGAGCAGTACTTC. It is translated as CAWQGSAWEQYF. The rearrangement uses TRBV30 and TRBJ2-7, with D possibly being TRBD1 (6 bases). CDR3 length: 12 residues. Germline lookup yields CDR1 GTSNPN and CDR2 SVGIG (reference sequence). Trimming took off 5 bases at V and 7 bases at J, with 15 bases between the two ends.

V is TRBV6-1 and J is TRBJ1-5; the D gene is possibly TRBD1 (5 bases). CDR1 is MNHNS and CDR2 is SASEGT in the germline V gene. There are 14 residues in the CDR3. The V end was cut by 2 bases, the J end by 7 bases, with 12 bases between. CDR3: CASSELEGTQPQHF. As DNA, the CDR3 is TGTGCCAGCAGTGAATTGGAGGGGACGCAGCCCCAGCATTTT.